This TCR beta chain emerged from a study of Ad26.COV2.S vaccination and SARS-CoV-2 variants. About the research overall: Recipients of Ad26.COV2.S got it intramuscularly, once or twice 56 days apart.

Germline V gene data show CDR1 as SNHLY and CDR2 as FYNNEI. The CDR3 sequence is 15 residues long. V dropped 1 base and J dropped 7 bases, with 14 bases sitting between them. This table comes from immunoSEQ multiplex PCR, and its TCRdb copy is limited to in-frame clones, with some not included. Here the sample spans 350,000 to 550,000 clones, 89% being singletons. This clone has just one count. What it binds is not known. Overall study results and limits: Total T cell responses may have been underestimated by the TCR breadth and depth analyses.

Treatment of the sample: some 20 received Ad26.COV2.S at low or high dose, single or two shots; about five received placebo; per-sample allocation not given. Following the first vaccine or placebo injection, samples were taken on day 63. Spike of the Wuhan-strain SARS-CoV-2 was expressed by an Ad26 vector, which formed the vaccine. The starting material was peripheral blood, obtained in a trial of Ad26.COV2.S vaccine versus placebo. The receptor's source is a person aged 18-60 years who received the Ad26.COV2.S COVID-19 vaccine or a placebo. The rearrangement links TRBV2 to TRBJ1-5, with D possibly matching TRBD1 (5 bases). The CDR3 sequence is CASSEEGRAGQPQHF. DNA of the CDR3: TGTGCCAGCAGTGAAGAGGGCAGGGCGGGCCAGCCCCAGCATTTT.